Below, one T cell receptor beta chain is given with its context. The sample comes from a study of blood T cell repertoires in COVID-19. About the research overall: Both acute and convalescent COVID-19 samples were obtained from the United States, Italy and Spain.

The Seattle patients joined while their infection was active and were tracked longitudinally afterward. This CDR3 region has 15 residues. CDR1 and CDR2 from the germline V gene are SGDLS and YYNGEE. Between the trimmed V and J ends, which lost 4 bases and 4 bases, there was a span of 14 bases. Clones were read by immunoSEQ multiplex PCR, and TCRdb kept only the in-frame ones, dropping some. Of 430,000 or so clones listed, approximately 90% were seen once; the top ten hold about 0.91%. This receptor was obtained from a man younger than 30 with COVID-19, enrolled during active disease. The chain carries TRBV9 and TRBJ2-2, with D unresolved. Sample: peripheral blood. CDR3 coding DNA: TGTGCCAGCAGCCTAACGACCCGCGGCACCGGGGAGCTGTTTTTT. Encoded protein: CASSLTTRGTGELFF.